The clone carrying this T cell receptor (beta chain) was seen a few times. Its antigen is not known. This sample is drawn from a study of T cells after yellow fever vaccination. Germline CDR1 and CDR2: DFQATT and SNEGSKA (reference sequence). V was pared by 1 base and J by 4 bases, with 13 bases between. This CDR3 has 14 residues. Study observations and caveats: Post-booster samples contained most primary-vaccination clones (approximately 96% CD4, around 89% CD8).

Template switching with 5'RACE generated the TCR cDNA and added a universal primer site and UMIs. TCRdb reprocessed the 5' RACE reads via MiXCR and lists one record per CDR3 protein. In the table there are hundreds of thousands of distinct CDR3 sequences, over 5% of which are singletons. The sequenced sample was PBMCs, obtained 5 days after the yellow fever booster vaccination. This TCR came from a man aged 25 to 40 who received the YFV17D yellow fever vaccine. The rearrangement uses TRBV20-1 and TRBJ2-5; no clear D gene. The CDR3 protein is CSARATEGGETQYF. As DNA, the CDR3 is TGCAGTGCTAGAGCTACTGAAGGCGGAGAGACCCAGTACTTC.